Listed here are 26 T cell receptor beta chains from one sample, sequenced in a study of CD8 T cells in Susac syndrome. Random hexamers were used to reverse transcribe roughly 0.45 to 1 ug of RNA. TCRdb independently ran MiXCR on the immunoSEQ multiplex PCR reads; one entry per CDR3 protein. The sample includes a few hundred thousand distinct CDR3 sequences, 85% to 90% of them seen just once. Sequencing was done on a sample of CD8+ T cells from PBMCs. Receptors originate from a human donor with multiple sclerosis.

The chain links TRBV7-9 to TRBJ2-3; 13 bases are a match to TRBD2. Germline assignment: CDR1 SEHNR and CDR2 FQNEAQ (reference sequence). This CDR3 contains 16 residues. Trimming at V came to 4 bases and at J to 4 bases, leaving 5 bases not matched to a gene. The CDR3 here is CASSSGLAGDSDTQYF. For the CDR3, the DNA is TGTGCCAGCAGCTCAGGACTAGCGGGAGACTCAGATACGCAGTATTTT.

The V call is TRBV5-1, the J call TRBJ2-5, with D possibly being TRBD2 (6 bases). The V end was cut by 0 bases, the J end by 5 bases, with 11 bases between. The CDR3 contains 14 residues. The germline gives CDR1 SGHRS, CDR2 YFSETQ. The CDR3 bases are TGCGCCAGCAGCTTGGTTAGCGGTATTGAGACCCAGTACTTC. Protein sequence: CASSLVSGIETQYF.

The rearrangement joins TRBV4-1 to TRBJ1-5; D gene unclear. The germline V gene has CDR1 MGHRA and CDR2 YSYEKL. This CDR3 has 13 residues. Deletions cut 5 bases from V and 7 bases from J, with 12 bases between. CDR3 sequence: CASSMGTLQPQHF. The CDR3 DNA follows: TGCGCCAGCAGCATGGGAACATTGCAGCCCCAGCATTTT.

J is TRBJ2-1 and V is TRBV27; D unresolved. The length of the CDR3 is 14 residues. Germline CDR1 MNHEY, CDR2 SMNVEV (reference sequence). Trimming left V 4 bases short and J 7 bases short, with 14 bases between. The CDR3 nucleotides are TGTGCCAGCAGTTGGGCGGAGAGGTGGAATGAGCAGTTCTTC. Its protein is CASSWAERWNEQFF.

The rearrangement joins TRBV5-6 to TRBJ2-2, with 10 positions matching TRBD1. The CDR3 is 16 residues long. V lost 4 bases, J lost 3 bases, and 6 bases stayed unmatched. From germline, CDR1 is SGHDT and CDR2 YYEEEE. CDR3 coding DNA: TGTGCCAGCAGCATCCGGGACAGGGGCGACACCGGGGAGCTGTTTTTT. It specifies CASSIRDRGDTGELFF.

This rearrangement joins TRBV29-1 to TRBJ1-2, with D maybe TRBD1 (5 bases). The germline V gene has CDR1 SQVTM and CDR2 ANQGSEA. The V gene lost 4 bases and the J gene lost 6 bases, with 15 bases spanning the gap. The CDR3 spans 13 residues. The DNA of the CDR3 is TGCAGCGTTGTTAGGACGGAGGACAATGGCTACACCTTC. Its protein product is CSVVRTEDNGYTF.

In its sample, this clonotype was seen once. This chain links TRBV4-1 with TRBJ1-4, with D uncertain. This CDR3 comprises 16 residues. CDR1 and CDR2 from the germline V gene are MGHRA and YSYEKL. Trimming stripped 0 bases from V and 7 bases from J, with 15 bases between. Written as DNA, the CDR3 is TGCGCCAGCAGCCAAGACATCGGTGGAGGGCGTGAAAAACTGTTTTTT. Its protein product is CASSQDIGGGREKLFF.

This clonotype was picked up one time. The V call is TRBV4-1, the J call TRBJ1-1, with 9 bases aligning to TRBD1. The CDR3 spans 16 residues. Germline CDR1 and CDR2: MGHRA and YSYEKL. The trim removed 2 bases at V and 4 bases at J, leaving 8 bases unmatched. CDR3 DNA sequence: TGCGCCAGCAGCCAACCCGGACAGGGGTTTGGCACTGAAGCTTTCTTT. It encodes CASSQPGQGFGTEAFF.

The J gene is TRBJ1-4, the V gene TRBV7-9; TRBD1 is a possible D gene (5 bases). Germline V gene sequence: CDR1 SEHNR, CDR2 FQNEAQ (reference sequence). This CDR3 has 15 amino acids. The V gene lost 5 bases and the J gene lost 5 bases, with 15 bases spanning the gap. DNA of the CDR3: TGTGCCAGCAGCCCCCCGGGACTCTCGAATGAAAAACTGTTTTTT. Translating gives CASSPPGLSNEKLFF.

The rearrangement uses TRBV7-9 and TRBJ2-3; 8 nucleotides align to TRBD2. This CDR3 has 15 amino acids. Germline V lookup: CDR1 SEHNR, CDR2 FQNEAQ (reference sequence). The J segment lost 5 bases and the V segment lost 5 bases, leaving 9 bases of the junction unmatched. The CDR3 loop reads CASSPPGGARDTQYF. The CDR3, as DNA: TGTGCCAGCAGCCCCCCCGGGGGGGCAAGAGATACGCAGTATTTT.

The V gene is TRBV28, the J gene TRBJ2-7; D is uncertain. The CDR3 runs 14 residues. Trimming shortened V by 6 bases and J by 2 bases, and 14 bases separated the two germline ends. Looked up from germline, CDR1 is MDHEN and CDR2 is SYDVKM. The CDR3 DNA follows: TGTGCCAGCAGGCCGACCGAGGCGACCTACGAGCAGTACTTC. This encodes CASRPTEATYEQYF.

Remarks on this clonotype: One end of the junction varies from germline; a read error may be responsible. V is TRBV4-1 and J is TRBJ1-2; TRBD1 might be the D (6 bases). CDR3 length equals 16 residues. Germline loops: CDR1 MGHRA, CDR2 YSYEKL. CDR3 bases: TGCGCCAGTAGCCAAATGGCAGGGGCGCCCGGCTATGGCTACACCTTC. Protein: CASSQMAGAPGYGYTF.

The CDR3 region has the DNA TGCGCCAGCAGCCAAGTACTAGCGGGAGTGTACAATGAGCAGTTCTTC. Amino acid sequence: CASSQVLAGVYNEQFF. This chain links TRBV4-1 with TRBJ2-1; 11 bases match TRBD2. V lost 1 base, J lost 4 bases, and 3 bases stayed unmatched. CDR1 MGHRA and CDR2 YSYEKL come from the germline V gene. The length of the CDR3 is 16 residues.

Here the CDR3 DNA reads TGTGCCAGCAGTTTAGGGACAGGGGCCTACAATGAGCAGTTCTTC. Translation gives CASSLGTGAYNEQFF. This chain joins TRBV27 and TRBJ2-1, with TRBD1 matching over 10 bases. This CDR3 has 15 amino acids. The V segment lost 2 bases and the J segment 2 bases; nucleotides outside the gene matches: 0. Germline V gives CDR1 MNHEY, CDR2 SMNVEV (reference sequence).

This chain joins TRBV6-1 and TRBJ1-1; D is unresolved. The ends were cut back, 0 bases at V and 1 base at J, with 9 bases in the middle. Germline assignment: CDR1 MNHNS and CDR2 SASEGT. The CDR3 length is 15 residues. As DNA, the CDR3 is TGTGCCAGCAGTGAAGCGCTCTGGGAGAACACTGAAGCTTTCTTT. As protein: CASSEALWENTEAFF.

This chain links TRBV20-1 with TRBJ2-3; maybe TRBD1 (5 bases). Germline V gene lookup returns CDR1 DFQATT and CDR2 SNEGSKA (reference sequence). This CDR3 has 15 amino acids. Trimming cost V 4 bases and J 2 bases, with 16 bases left between them. The chain's CDR3 is CSANPQGVYTDTQYF. CDR3 nucleotides: TGCAGTGCTAATCCGCAGGGCGTTTACACAGATACGCAGTATTTT.

About this clonotype itself: At one boundary the junction diverges from the germline segment, which might be a read error. The chain combines TRBV20-1 with TRBJ1-1; 8 nucleotides match TRBD1. The CDR3 loop spans 13 amino acids. The V gene's germline CDR1 is DFQATT and CDR2 SNEGSKA (reference sequence). This CDR3 is CCARTGRGPEALF. In DNA form, the CDR3 reads TGCTGTGCTAGGACAGGGAGGGGGCCTGAAGCTTTATTT.

This chain joins TRBV20-1 and TRBJ1-2; 8 bases match TRBD1. The CDR3 consists of 13 residues. Trimming removed 1 base from V and 4 bases from J; junction bases left unmatched: 2. Germline lookup yields CDR1 DFQATT and CDR2 SNEGSKA (reference sequence). CDR3 residues: CSARGGQGYGYTF. The CDR3 DNA sequence: TGCAGTGCTAGAGGTGGACAGGGCTATGGCTACACCTTC.

A single count supports this clonotype. The chain joins TRBV11-2 to TRBJ1-1; the D gene is possibly TRBD1 (5 bases). The germline V and J ends were trimmed by 6 bases and 4 bases, with 12 bases remaining between them. CDR3 length equals 13 residues. Germline assignment: CDR1 SGHAT and CDR2 FQNNGV. Here the CDR3 DNA reads TGTGCCAGCAGTCCAGGGTTGAGCACTGAAGCTTTCTTT. Its translation: CASSPGLSTEAFF. Full variable domain (outside the CDR3, taken from reference TRBV11-2 and TRBJ1-1): EAGVAQSPRYKIIEKRQSVAFWCNPISGHATLYWYQQILGQGPKLLIQFQNNGVVDDSQLPKDRFSAERLKGVDSTLKIQPAKLEDSAVYLCASSPGLSTEAFFGQGTRLTVV.

The sample holds a few counts of this clonotype. The chain couples TRBV12-3 or TRBV12-4 to TRBJ2-7; weak D call: TRBD1 (5 bases). The CDR3 consists of 15 residues. Deletions cut 3 bases from V and 5 bases from J, with 17 bases between. The DNA for the CDR3 is TGTGCCAGCAGTTTGGGGCACCTCGCGAACGACGAGCAGTACTTC. Its protein is CASSLGHLANDEQYF.

V is TRBV28 and J is TRBJ2-3; maybe TRBD2 (5 bases). This CDR3 has 15 residues. Per the germline V gene, CDR1 is MDHEN and CDR2 is SYDVKM. Trimming removed 7 bases from V and 0 bases from J, with 14 bases in between. The CDR3 loop reads CASTHPGGSTDTQYF. The CDR3 DNA reads as TGTGCCAGCACCCACCCTGGAGGTAGCACAGATACGCAGTATTTT.

The rearrangement joins TRBV4-1 to TRBJ2-1; no clear D gene. There are 15 residues in the CDR3. Trimming pared 0 bases from V and 5 bases from J, leaving 11 bases between. The germline V gene has CDR1 MGHRA and CDR2 YSYEKL. CDR3 protein: CASSQDLGPNNEQFF. The CDR3 coding sequence is TGCGCCAGCAGCCAAGATTTAGGACCGAACAATGAGCAGTTCTTC.

J is TRBJ2-1 and V is TRBV19, with TRBD2 matching 7 bases. The CDR3 has 14 amino acids. The germline V gene has CDR1 LNHDA and CDR2 SQIVND (reference sequence). V lost 7 bases to trimming and J lost 4 bases; unmatched junction nucleotides: 7. DNA for the CDR3: TGTGCCAGTACCGCGGGACTACCATACAATGAGCAGTTCTTC. It yields the protein CASTAGLPYNEQFF.

The V gene is TRBV14, the J gene TRBJ1-1; TRBD1 might be the D (6 bases). V was shortened by 4 bases and J by 4 bases, with 16 bases between the two germline ends. CDR1 is SGHDN and CDR2 is FVKESK in the germline V gene. This CDR3 spans 15 amino acids. The CDR3 bases are TGTGCCAGCAGCCCCAACAGGGAAGTAGTCACTGAAGCTTTCTTT. Amino acids: CASSPNREVVTEAFF.

The chain combines TRBV5-1 with TRBJ2-7; maybe TRBD1 (5 bases). This CDR3 region has 13 residues. With 0 bases removed from V and 6 bases from J, the gap between germline ends came to 10 bases. Germline CDR1 reads SGHRS; CDR2 reads YFSETQ. The CDR3 DNA is TGCGCCAGCAGCTTGGATCTGGGGCCCGAGCAGTACTTC. Translated, it gives CASSLDLGPEQYF.

J is TRBJ2-1 and V is TRBV20-1; D is uncertain. CDR3 length: 19 amino acids. Germline-derived CDR1 and CDR2 are DFQATT and SNEGSKA (reference sequence). V shed 3 bases and J shed 2 bases, with 26 bases lying between them. CDR3 sequence reads: CSARVLPEPSGKAYNEQFF. For the CDR3, the DNA is TGCAGTGCTAGGGTCTTACCAGAACCGTCGGGTAAGGCCTACAATGAGCAGTTCTTC.